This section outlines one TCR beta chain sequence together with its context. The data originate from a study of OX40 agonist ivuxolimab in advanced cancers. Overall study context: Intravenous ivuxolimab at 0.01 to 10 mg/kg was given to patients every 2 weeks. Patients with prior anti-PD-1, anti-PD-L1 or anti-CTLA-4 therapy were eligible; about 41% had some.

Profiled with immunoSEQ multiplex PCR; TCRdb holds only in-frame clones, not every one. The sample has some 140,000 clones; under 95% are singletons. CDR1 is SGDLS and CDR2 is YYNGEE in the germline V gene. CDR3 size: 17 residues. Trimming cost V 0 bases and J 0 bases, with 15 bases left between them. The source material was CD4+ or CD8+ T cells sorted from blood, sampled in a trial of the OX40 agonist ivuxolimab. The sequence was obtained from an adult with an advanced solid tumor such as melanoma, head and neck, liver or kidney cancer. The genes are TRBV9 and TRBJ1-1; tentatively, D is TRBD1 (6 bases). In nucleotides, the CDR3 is TGTGCCAGCAGCGTAGGGGGGGGCGCAACCCTGAACACTGAAGCTTTCTTT. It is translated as CASSVGGGATLNTEAFF. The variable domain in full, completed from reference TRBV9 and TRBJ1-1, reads DSGVTQTPKHLITATGQRVTLRCSPRSGDLSVYWYQQSLDQGLQFLIQYYNGEERAKGNILERFSAQQFPDLHSELNLSSLELGDSALYFCASSVGGGATLNTEAFFGQGTRLTVV.